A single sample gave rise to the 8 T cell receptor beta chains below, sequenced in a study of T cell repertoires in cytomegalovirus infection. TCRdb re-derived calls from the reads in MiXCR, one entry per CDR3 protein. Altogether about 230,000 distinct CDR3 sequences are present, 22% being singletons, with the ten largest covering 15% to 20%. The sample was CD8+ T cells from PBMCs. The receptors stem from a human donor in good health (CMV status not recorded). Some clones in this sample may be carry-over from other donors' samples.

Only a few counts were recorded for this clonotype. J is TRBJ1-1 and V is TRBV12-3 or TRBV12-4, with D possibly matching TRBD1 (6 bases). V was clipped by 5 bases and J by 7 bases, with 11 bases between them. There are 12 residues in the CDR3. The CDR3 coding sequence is TGTGCCAGCAGTCTGGGACATCTTGAAGCTTTCTTT. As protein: CASSLGHLEAFF.

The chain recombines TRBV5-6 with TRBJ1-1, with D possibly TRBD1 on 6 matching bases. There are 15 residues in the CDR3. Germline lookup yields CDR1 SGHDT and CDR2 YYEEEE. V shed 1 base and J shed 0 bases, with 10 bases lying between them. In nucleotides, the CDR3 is TGTGCCAGCAGCTTGTTGGGGGCGGTGAACACTGAAGCTTTCTTT. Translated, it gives CASSLLGAVNTEAFF.

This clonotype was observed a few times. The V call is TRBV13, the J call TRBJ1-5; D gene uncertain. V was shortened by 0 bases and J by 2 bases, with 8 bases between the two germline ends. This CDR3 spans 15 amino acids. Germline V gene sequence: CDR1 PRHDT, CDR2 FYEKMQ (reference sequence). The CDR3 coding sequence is TGTGCCAGCAGCTTAGGGGAATTGGGCAATCAGCCCCAGCATTTT. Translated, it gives CASSLGELGNQPQHF.

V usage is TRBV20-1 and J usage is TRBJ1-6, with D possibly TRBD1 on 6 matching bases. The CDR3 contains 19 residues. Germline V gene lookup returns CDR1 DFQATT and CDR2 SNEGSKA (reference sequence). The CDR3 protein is CSLPLLTGKESSYNSPLHF. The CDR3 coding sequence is TGCAGCCTACCCCTTCTAACAGGGAAGGAAAGCTCCTATAATTCACCCCTCCACTTT.

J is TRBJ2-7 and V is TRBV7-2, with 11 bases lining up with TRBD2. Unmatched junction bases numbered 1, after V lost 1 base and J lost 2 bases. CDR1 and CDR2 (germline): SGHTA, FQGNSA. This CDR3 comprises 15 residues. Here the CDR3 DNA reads TGTGCCAGCAGCTTAGTGACTAGCGGGGCCTACGAGCAGTACTTC. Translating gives CASSLVTSGAYEQYF.

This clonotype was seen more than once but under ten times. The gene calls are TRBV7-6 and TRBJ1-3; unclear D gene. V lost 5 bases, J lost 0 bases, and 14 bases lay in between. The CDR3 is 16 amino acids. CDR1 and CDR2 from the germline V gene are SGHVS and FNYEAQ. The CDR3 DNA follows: TGTGCCAGCAGCCCATGGCTCGGCAGCTCTGGAAACACCATATATTTT. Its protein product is CASSPWLGSSGNTIYF.

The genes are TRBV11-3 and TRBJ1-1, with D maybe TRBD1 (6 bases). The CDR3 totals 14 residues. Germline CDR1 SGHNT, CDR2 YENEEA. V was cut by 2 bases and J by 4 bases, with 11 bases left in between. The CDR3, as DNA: TGTGCCAGCAGCTTAAGAGGGGGAGGCACTGAAGCTTTCTTT. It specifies CASSLRGGGTEAFF.

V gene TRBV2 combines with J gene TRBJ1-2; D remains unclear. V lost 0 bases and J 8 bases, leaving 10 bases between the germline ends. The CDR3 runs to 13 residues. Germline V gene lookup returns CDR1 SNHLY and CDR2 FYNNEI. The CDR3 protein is CASSEARGVGYTF. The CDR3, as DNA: TGTGCCAGCAGTGAAGCCCGTGGCGTGGGCTACACCTTC.